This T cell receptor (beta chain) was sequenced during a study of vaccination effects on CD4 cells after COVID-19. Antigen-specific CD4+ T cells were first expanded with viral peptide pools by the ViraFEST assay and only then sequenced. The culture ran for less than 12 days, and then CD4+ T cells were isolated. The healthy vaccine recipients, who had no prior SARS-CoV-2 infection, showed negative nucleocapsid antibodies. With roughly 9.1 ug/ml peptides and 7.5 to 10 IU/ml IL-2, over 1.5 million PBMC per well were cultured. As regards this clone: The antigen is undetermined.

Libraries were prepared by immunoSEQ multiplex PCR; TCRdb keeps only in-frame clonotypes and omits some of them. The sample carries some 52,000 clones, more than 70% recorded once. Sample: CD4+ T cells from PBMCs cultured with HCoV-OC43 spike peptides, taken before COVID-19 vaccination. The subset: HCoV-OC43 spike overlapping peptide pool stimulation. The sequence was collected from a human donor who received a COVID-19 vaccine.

CDR3 loop: CASSPRGDEQFF. DNA of the CDR3: TGTGCCAGCAGTCCCCGGGGGGATGAGCAGTTCTTC. The chain uses TRBV2 and TRBJ2-1, with 7 bases matching TRBD2. V gave up 5 bases and J gave up 8 bases; unmatched junction bases: 3. This CDR3 is built from 12 residues. Germline CDR1 reads SNHLY; CDR2 reads FYNNEI.